These 9 T cell receptor beta chains were all obtained from the same sample, sequenced in a study of control samples from healthy donors and cancer patients. TCRdb's table, derived via immunoSEQ multiplex PCR, lists solely in-frame clones and lacks some. Of roughly 200,000 clones listed, 85% to 95% are singletons. Sequencing was done on a sample of blood. These receptors were taken from a young man in good health.

The chain has TRBV10-2 and TRBJ1-2; no definite D call. Germline values: CDR1 WSHSY, CDR2 SAAADI. V lost 5 bases, J lost 8 bases, and 12 bases lay in between. CDR3 length: 12 amino acids. CDR3 region: CASSQSRIGYTF. The DNA of the CDR3 is TGCGCCAGCAGTCAAAGCAGGATCGGCTACACCTTC.

The CDR3 nucleotides are TGTGCCAGCAGCGCAGGACAGGGGGCGCCTGGGGCCAACGTCCTGACTTTC. Residues: CASSAGQGAPGANVLTF. The rearrangement joins TRBV5-6 to TRBJ2-6; 11 bases fit TRBD1. There are 17 residues in the CDR3. Losses at the gene ends were 4 bases for V and 2 bases for J; bases not matched to a gene: 5. Germline CDR1 reads SGHDT; CDR2 reads YYEEEE.

V gene TRBV4-1 combines with J gene TRBJ2-7, with 10 bases fitting TRBD1. The CDR3 runs to 17 residues. The germline V gene encodes CDR1 MGHRA and CDR2 YSYEKL. J was trimmed by 3 bases and V by 4 bases; bases with no gene match: 12. CDR3 loop: CASSPSEFGQGGYEQYF. The CDR3 DNA follows: TGCGCCAGCAGCCCTAGTGAGTTCGGACAGGGGGGCTACGAGCAGTACTTC.

The chain recombines TRBV5-1 with TRBJ2-6; a possible D gene is TRBD1 (6 bases). Per the germline V gene, CDR1 is SGHRS and CDR2 is YFSETQ. This CDR3 contains 18 residues. V was cut by 3 bases and J by 0 bases, with 16 bases left in between. In DNA form, the CDR3 reads TGCGCCAGCAGCTCCTCGGGGACACCCAGCTCTGGGGCCAACGTCCTGACTTTC. Its translation: CASSSSGTPSSGANVLTF.

The chain's CDR3 is CASSPNRANYGYTF. CDR3 nucleotides: TGTGCCAGCTCACCAAACAGGGCTAACTATGGCTACACCTTC. This rearrangement joins TRBV18 to TRBJ1-2; a weak D match, TRBD1 (6 bases). The CDR3 is made up of 14 amino acids. Trimming took 2 bases from V and 0 from J, leaving 7 bases between them. CDR1 KGHSH and CDR2 LQKENI come from the germline V gene.

V usage is TRBV27 and J usage is TRBJ2-7; the match to TRBD1 covers 9 bases. Trimming removed 5 bases from V and 3 bases from J; junction bases left unmatched: 8. CDR3 length: 15 residues. Germline assignment: CDR1 MNHEY and CDR2 SMNVEV (reference sequence). Here the CDR3 reads CASSDGTGIYYEQYF. The DNA of the CDR3 is TGTGCCAGCAGTGACGGGACAGGGATTTACTACGAGCAGTACTTC.

V usage is TRBV5-1 and J usage is TRBJ1-2; D may be TRBD1 (5 bases). The germline CDR1 and CDR2 sequences are SGHRS and YFSETQ. This CDR3 has 16 amino acids. Trimming shortened V by 2 bases and J by 3 bases, and 17 bases separated the two germline ends. The CDR3, as DNA: TGCGCCAGCAGCTTTGTGGGGCAGCTCTATGACTATGGCTACACCTTC. Its translation: CASSFVGQLYDYGYTF.

The chain combines TRBV30 with TRBJ1-2, with D hard to call. Trimming left V 2 bases short and J 2 bases short, with 6 bases between. This CDR3 region has 12 residues. CDR1 and CDR2 from the germline V gene are GTSNPN and SVGIG (reference sequence). The CDR3 loop reads CAWSYGNYGYTF. The CDR3 region has the DNA TGTGCCTGGAGTTACGGAAACTATGGCTACACCTTC.

This clone was detected only once. This chain links TRBV5-1 with TRBJ1-1; D gene ambiguous. Deletions cut 1 base from V and 3 bases from J, with 7 bases between. The CDR3 runs 13 residues. Germline V CDR1 and CDR2: SGHRS, YFSETQ. The CDR3 reads CASSLTRDTEAFF. CDR3 DNA: TGCGCCAGCAGCTTGACCCGGGACACTGAAGCTTTCTTT. Filled out from reference TRBV5-1 and TRBJ1-1, the complete variable domain reads KAGVTQTPRYLIKTRGQQVTLSCSPISGHRSVSWYQQTPGQGLQFLFEYFSETQRNKGNFPGRFSGRQFSNSRSEMNVSTLELGDSALYLCASSLTRDTEAFFGQGTRLTVV.